Given below is one T cell receptor beta chain in context. The CDR3 extends over 14 amino acids. Germline-derived CDR1 and CDR2 are LNHDA and SQIVND (reference sequence). Deletions cut 6 bases from V and 4 bases from J, with 16 bases between. This sample is part of a study of cytomegalovirus exposure and HLA in healthy donors. The PCR ran on 60 Vbeta and 13 Jbeta primers. Using immunoSEQ multiplex PCR, the repertoire was profiled, and TCRdb retains in-frame clones only, with some absent. The sample contains roughly 110,000 clones, 60% to 80% of which appear only once. This sequence originates from a boy between 10 and 17 years old in good health and CMV-seronegative. The sequenced material came from PBMCs. This chain uses TRBV19 with TRBJ2-7; TRBD1 might be the D (6 bases). CDR3 sequence reads: CASSPPGVAYEQYF. The CDR3 DNA sequence: TGTGCCAGTAGCCCTCCAGGGGTGGCGTACGAGCAGTACTTC.